The next 17 T cell receptor beta chains were all read from a single sample in a study of blood T cell repertoires in COVID-19. Sequenced by immunoSEQ multiplex PCR; TCRdb stores in-frame clones only, minus some. Among about 300,000 clones listed, around 84% were seen once. Sequenced input: PBMCs or T cells enriched from blood (not recorded which). These TCRs come from a man aged 30 to 45 who had recovered from COVID-19.

CDR3 region: CSARGPNTEAFF. Written as DNA, the CDR3 is TGCAGCGCCCGGGGTCCGAACACTGAAGCTTTCTTT. The chain has TRBV29-1 and TRBJ1-1; D not certain. Trimming removed 7 bases from V and 1 base from J, with 10 bases in between. Germline V gives CDR1 SQVTM, CDR2 ANQGSEA. The CDR3 length is 12 residues. Full variable domain (outside the CDR3, taken from reference TRBV29-1 and TRBJ1-1): SAVISQKPSRDICQRGTSLTIQCQVDSQVTMMFWYRQQPGQSLTLIATANQGSEATYESGFVIDKFPISRPNLTFSTLTVSNMSPEDSSIYLCSARGPNTEAFFGQGTRLTVV.

The CDR3 nucleotides read TGTGCCAGCAGCCAAGTTTGGGCGGGCAACACTGAAGCTTTCTTT. Translated: CASSQVWAGNTEAFF. The chain has TRBV3-1 (or the pseudogene TRBV3-2) and TRBJ1-1; D is ambiguous. This CDR3 has 15 amino acids. Trimming took 1 base from V and 2 from J, leaving 11 bases between them. Germline CDR1 and CDR2: LGHDT and YNNKEL (reference sequence).

This chain joins TRBV7-2 and TRBJ1-1; D may be TRBD1 (5 bases). This CDR3 is built from 13 residues. The germline CDR1 and CDR2 sequences are SGHTA and FQGNSA. The V gene lost 6 bases and the J gene lost 2 bases, with 10 bases spanning the gap. The CDR3 DNA is TGTGCCAGCAGTCAGGGCTCAAACACTGAAGCTTTCTTT. This sequence encodes CASSQGSNTEAFF.

This clone came up once. V and J are TRBV19 and TRBJ2-3; TRBD1 is a possible D gene (5 bases). Germline V gives CDR1 LNHDA, CDR2 SQIVND (reference sequence). The CDR3 is 15 amino acids. Deletions cut 4 bases from V and 1 base from J, with 12 bases between. CDR3 region: CASSTRQPRTDTQYF. CDR3 DNA: TGTGCCAGTAGTACCAGACAGCCTCGCACAGATACGCAGTATTTT. Full variable domain (remainder filled in from reference TRBV19 and TRBJ2-3): DGGITQSPKYLFRKEGQNVTLSCEQNLNHDAMYWYRQDPGQGLRLIYYSQIVNDFQKGDIAEGYSVSREKKESFPLTVTSAQKNPTAFYLCASSTRQPRTDTQYFGPGTRLTVL.

J is TRBJ2-5 and V is TRBV4-1, with D possibly matching TRBD2 (5 bases). Between the trimmed V and J ends, which lost 3 bases and 4 bases, there was a span of 9 bases. The CDR3 sequence is 13 residues long. CDR1 is MGHRA, CDR2 YSYEKL, per germline. CDR3 amino acids: CASSHPSGETQYF. In DNA form, the CDR3 reads TGCGCCAGCAGCCATCCCAGCGGAGAGACCCAGTACTTC.

The chain carries TRBV27 and TRBJ2-5, with a possible D match to TRBD1 (5 bases). V dropped 5 bases and J dropped 3 bases, with 10 bases sitting between them. The CDR3 spans 13 residues. Germline V lookup: CDR1 MNHEY, CDR2 SMNVEV (reference sequence). In DNA, the CDR3 is TGTGCCAGCAGTCACGGACACGAAGAGACCCAGTACTTC. Protein sequence: CASSHGHEETQYF.

The chain uses TRBV27 and TRBJ2-2; D is possibly TRBD2 (6 bases). CDR1 MNHEY and CDR2 SMNVEV come from the germline V gene (reference sequence). The V and J ends lost 4 bases and 5 bases respectively, with 8 bases between them. This CDR3 has 13 residues. Written as DNA, the CDR3 is TGTGCCAGCAGTTACCGGGGGACCGGGGAGCTGTTTTTT. Its translation is CASSYRGTGELFF.

The J gene is TRBJ2-3, the V gene TRBV7-2; 14 bases agree with TRBD2. J was trimmed by 1 base and V by 5 bases; bases with no gene match: 2. This CDR3 has 16 residues. CDR1 is SGHTA and CDR2 is FQGNSA in the germline V gene. The CDR3 loop is CASSQGLAGGTDTQYF. CDR3 nucleotides: TGTGCCAGCAGCCAGGGACTAGCGGGAGGCACAGATACGCAGTATTTT.

The V call is TRBV10-1, the J call TRBJ2-7; 12 bases map to TRBD2. V shed 4 bases and J 3 bases; nucleotides not matched to a gene: 10. The CDR3 has 17 residues. Germline V gene data show CDR1 as WNHNN and CDR2 as SYGVQD (reference sequence). The CDR3 region is CASSGSGTSGSYYEQYF. In nucleotides, the CDR3 is TGCGCCAGCAGTGGTTCCGGGACTAGCGGGTCGTACTACGAGCAGTACTTC.

The V and J genes are TRBV11-2 and TRBJ2-7, with 10 bases that match TRBD2. Germline assignment: CDR1 SGHAT and CDR2 FQNNGV. With V trimmed by 7 bases and J by 6 bases, 9 bases remained unmatched. There are 14 residues in the CDR3. The CDR3 sequence: CASTSSGSLSEQYF. The CDR3 DNA reads as TGTGCCAGCACCTCTAGCGGGAGTCTGTCCGAGCAGTACTTC.

The CDR3 sequence is CASSAQYLFRDYGYTF. CDR3 nucleotide sequence: TGTGCCAGCAGTGCTCAGTACCTCTTTCGGGACTATGGCTACACCTTC. This sequence joins TRBV6-1 and TRBJ1-2; D unclear. Germline-derived CDR1 and CDR2 are MNHNS and SASEGT. The CDR3 length is 16 residues. Trimming took 4 bases from V and 3 from J, leaving 18 bases between them.

This clone is a singleton in its sample. V and J are TRBV7-9 and TRBJ1-2; no firm D call. CDR1 and CDR2 from the germline V gene are SEHNR and FQNEAQ (reference sequence). V lost 3 bases, J lost 7 bases, and 15 bases lay in between. This CDR3 is built from 14 residues. The CDR3 DNA reads as TGTGCCAGCAGCTTCTCGGGAGCAGACGGTGGCTACACCTTC. This translates into CASSFSGADGGYTF.

A few counts support this clone. The rearrangement uses TRBV6-5 and TRBJ1-2, with D possibly matching TRBD1 (5 bases). Germline assignment: CDR1 MNHEY and CDR2 SVGAGI. V lost 6 bases and J lost 0, with 14 bases in between. This CDR3 spans 15 amino acids. The CDR3 DNA sequence: TGTGCCAGCAGGGACACCACCTCCTCTAACTATGGCTACACCTTC. Its translation: CASRDTTSSNYGYTF.

This sequence joins TRBV5-1 and TRBJ2-5, with 10 positions matching TRBD1. Germline CDR1 is SGHRS and CDR2 is YFSETQ. CDR3 size: 17 residues. V shed 5 bases, J shed 2 bases, and the junction held 12 bases outside the gene matches. CDR3 nucleotides: TGCGCCAGCAGTACCTGGGAGACAGGGGGCCCGCAAGAGACCCAGTACTTC. This codes for CASSTWETGGPQETQYF. The full variable domain, its missing parts supplied by reference TRBV5-1 and TRBJ2-5, is KAGVTQTPRYLIKTRGQQVTLSCSPISGHRSVSWYQQTPGQGLQFLFEYFSETQRNKGNFPGRFSGRQFSNSRSEMNVSTLELGDSALYLCASSTWETGGPQETQYFGPGTRLLVL.

The chain uses TRBV6-4 and TRBJ2-3; the match to TRBD2 covers 9 bases. Trimming cost V 4 bases and J 5 bases; bases outside gene matches: 7. Germline V gene sequence: CDR1 MRHNA, CDR2 SNTAGT. This CDR3 is 15 amino acids long. The CDR3 region is CASSGLAGTGDTQYF. The CDR3 bases are TGTGCCAGCAGTGGGCTAGCGGGGACTGGAGATACGCAGTATTTT.

This chain connects TRBV7-9 to TRBJ2-3; D may be TRBD2 (5 bases). With 9 bases removed from V and 2 bases from J, the gap between germline ends came to 15 bases. This CDR3 is built from 14 residues. CDR1 is SEHNR and CDR2 is FQNEAQ in the germline V gene (reference sequence). In nucleotides, the CDR3 is TGTGCCAGGACGGGATCGGAGAACACAGATACGCAGTATTTT. As protein: CARTGSENTDTQYF.

The chain links TRBV30 to TRBJ1-4, with TRBD1 as a possible D gene (5 bases). Germline V CDR1 and CDR2: GTSNPN, SVGIG (reference sequence). The CDR3 totals 15 residues. In nucleotides, the CDR3 is TGTGCTTCGCGGGGGACCAACACAGCTAATGAAAAACTGTTTTTT. As protein: CASRGTNTANEKLFF.